A selection of T cell receptor beta chains follows, all from one sample in a study of early stage breast cancer tumors. The table came from immunoSEQ multiplex PCR; TCRdb's copy has only in-frame clones and leaves some out. The sample lists roughly 30,000 clones, more than 80% occurring once. The sequencing sample was made of blood. The receptors derive from a person between 55 and 69 years old with breast cancer. Both conserved end residues are part of each CDR3. D genes are given only for firm matches. Clone size is not always given. Where it is, it says once, few, many or a class for expanded clones.

>NA|TRBV10-3|NA|TRBJ1-2
CASSGYGYTF
TGTGCCAGTTCAGGCTATGGCTACACCTTC
>NA|TRBV5-1|TRBD1|TRBJ1-2
CASSFLPTPGTGDYGYTF
TGCGCCAGCAGCTTTTTACCCACGCCCGGGACAGGGGACTATGGCTACACCTTC
>NA|TRBV11-3|TRBD2|TRBJ2-3
CASSQGLAGEQDTQYF
TGTGCCAGCAGCCAGGGACTAGCGGGAGAGCAGGATACGCAGTATTTT
>NA|TRBV2|NA|TRBJ2-3
CASGRMDADTQYF
TGTGCCAGTGGGAGAATGGACGCAGATACGCAGTATTTT
>NA|TRBV5-6|NA|TRBJ1-2
CASSFASVGGYTF
TGTGCCAGCAGCTTCGCTAGCGTAGGGGGCTACACCTTC
>NA|TRBV4-3|NA|TRBJ1-4
CASSQVFATNEKLFF
TGCGCCAGCAGCCAAGTTTTCGCAACTAATGAAAAACTGTTTTTT
>NA|TRBV7-9|TRBD1|TRBJ2-3
CASSFRQGAGTDTQYF
TGTGCCAGCAGCTTCCGGCAGGGGGCAGGCACAGATACGCAGTATTTT
>NA|TRBV7-6|TRBD2|TRBJ2-2
CASSSPLAGGPGTGELFF
TGTGCCAGCAGCTCCCCCCTAGCGGGAGGGCCGGGGACCGGGGAGCTGTTTTTT
>NA|TRBV5-1|NA|TRBJ1-5
CASSPQGASNQPQHF
TGCGCCAGCAGCCCACAGGGCGCGAGCAATCAGCCCCAGCATTTT
>NA|TRBV5-1|TRBD1|TRBJ2-7
CASAPTGGQDEQYF
TGCGCCAGCGCCCCGACAGGGGGCCAGGACGAGCAGTACTTC
>few|TRBV30|TRBD2|TRBJ2-3
CAWSGTSGSSQYF
TGTGCCTGGAGCGGGACTAGCGGGTCCTCGCAGTATTTT
>NA|TRBV7-7|NA|TRBJ2-5
CASSLAEGLETQYF
TGTGCCAGCAGCTTAGCGGAGGGTCTCGAGACCCAGTACTTC
>NA|TRBV6-1|TRBD1|TRBJ1-4
CASSEVPGQGDEKLFF
TGTGCCAGCAGTGAAGTCCCGGGACAGGGGGATGAAAAACTGTTTTTT
>few|TRBV5-4|TRBD2|TRBJ2-2
CASSPVTSGINTGELFF
TGTGCCAGCAGCCCGGTTACTAGCGGGATTAACACCGGGGAGCTGTTTTTT
>NA|TRBV19|NA|TRBJ1-5
CASSIPSSRASNQPQHF
TGTGCCAGTAGTATCCCCTCCTCGAGGGCGAGCAATCAGCCCCAGCATTTT